This T cell receptor (beta chain) derives from a study of human thymus T cells. The study's findings and limits: There appeared to be biased usage of V and J genes in thymic and blood repertoires.

Sequenced by immunoSEQ multiplex PCR; TCRdb stores in-frame clones only, minus some. The data hold 46,000 or so clones, with just under 95% observed a single time. Remarks on this clone: Its matching antigen is unknown.

This CDR3 has 11 amino acids. V shed 8 bases, J shed 6 bases, and the junction held 4 bases outside the gene matches. The germline V gene has CDR1 MDHEN and CDR2 SYDVKM. Sequences were obtained from blood. The chain has TRBV28 and TRBJ2-7; 7 positions match TRBD2. This TCR was recovered from a girl under three years old with a congenital heart defect but otherwise immunologically healthy. CDR3 sequence: CASGRAAEQYF. The CDR3 region has the DNA TGTGCCAGCGGGAGGGCCGCCGAGCAGTACTTC.